This T cell receptor beta chain was profiled in a study of tumor and adjacent non-tumor tissue in lung cancer. The template was RNA from unsorted bulk tissue. From germline, CDR1 is MNHNY and CDR2 SVGAGI (reference sequence). The CDR3 is 13 residues long. Trimming pared 4 bases from V and 2 bases from J, leaving 9 bases between. Three rounds of nested PCR, following a modified ARM-PCR protocol, produced the TCRbeta library. In TCRdb, the multiplex PCR reads were re-called with MiXCR into one record per CDR3 protein. The sample has about 68,000 distinct CDR3 sequences, just under 60% seen once. The sample holds many counts of this clonotype.

The chain recombines TRBV6-6 with TRBJ2-7; D is unclear. This sequence originates from a man in his forties or fifties with non-small cell lung cancer. Sequenced input: lung tumor tissue. This CDR3 is CASSSDTAYEQYF. CDR3 in DNA: TGTGCCAGCAGTTCCGACACAGCCTACGAGCAGTACTTC.